This TCR beta chain was identified during a study of regulatory T cells in long-lasting Graves disease. The wider study: Persistent Graves' disease meant over 5 years of antithyroid drugs with positive TSH receptor antibodies.

Time point meaning: persistent/refractory GD, antithyroid drugs over 5 years with positive TRAb. RNA isolated from PBMCs was used to make the TCR library. EDTA tubes received around 9 milliliters of drawn peripheral blood. The study's findings and limits: Relative to new patients (966), persistent patients exhibited greater sharing of public clonotypes (over 2,500).

In the case of this clonotype: Its antigen is still unknown. This may arise from a read error, as a much more abundant clone is one base away.

For TCR beta, libraries came from iRepertoire HTBI primers and Arm-PCR of CDR3 regions. TCRdb ran MiXCR on the multiplex PCR reads and lists one entry per CDR3 protein. The repertoire includes 350,000 to 450,000 distinct CDR3 sequences, around 23% of them detected once, and roughly a quarter sits in the top ten. The clonotype comes from a woman in her thirties or forties with Graves disease. Here the sequenced sample was peripheral blood mononuclear cells (PBMCs), taken when the disease was refractory, from a patient treated with antithyroid drugs.

For the CDR3, the DNA is TGTGCCAGAAGTTTATGGCGGGAGGGCCTAGACACCGGGGAGCTGTTTTTT. Protein product: CARSLWREGLDTGELFF. V and J are TRBV27 and TRBJ2-2; 9 bases line up with TRBD2. Germline lookup yields CDR1 MNHEY and CDR2 SMNVEV (reference sequence). The CDR3 has 17 amino acids.